Listed below are T cell receptor beta chains from one sample, sequenced in a study of neurological immune-mediated disorders. TCRdb recomputed calls from the 5' RACE reads with MiXCR, one row per CDR3 protein. The sample lists about 49,000 distinct CDR3 sequences; 10% were seen once. The sample was PBMCs. The receptors were sampled from a woman between 40 and 55 years old in good health. The CDR3 runs from the conserved cysteine through the conserved F or W. A D gene is named only where the DNA matches it firmly. Some rows mark clone size as missing; the rest say once, few, many or name a class of expanded clone.

TRBV24-1	many	TRBD1	TRBJ1-1	TGTGCCACCCGGGGACCGGGACAGTCGAACACTGAAGCTTTCTTT	CATRGPGQSNTEAFF
TRBV20-1	many	.	TRBJ1-1	TGCAGTGCTAGAGACTTTTACATGGCTGAAGCTTTCTTT	CSARDFYMAEAFF
TRBV20-1	many	TRBD2	TRBJ2-3	TGCAGTGCCCTGCGGGGGGACGCCCTCTATACGCAGTATTTT	CSALRGDALYTQYF
TRBV5-1	many	.	TRBJ1-1	TGCGCCAGCAGCTTTGGAGGAACTTCTGAAGCTTTCTTT	CASSFGGTSEAFF
TRBV4-3	many	.	TRBJ2-1	TGCGCCAGCAGCCAAGATCTAGGCGCAAATGAGCAGTTCTTC	CASSQDLGANEQFF
TRBV20-1	many	.	TRBJ1-1	TGCAGTGCCGTTTGGGGGGCCCGACTTTTCACTGAAGCTTTCTTT	CSAVWGARLFTEAFF
TRBV2	many	TRBD2	TRBJ2-1	TGTGCCAGCAGACTGGGACTAGCGCCGTACAATGAGCAGTTCTTC	CASRLGLAPYNEQFF
TRBV20-1	many	.	TRBJ1-1	TGCAGTGCTAGAGAGACACTGAACACTGAAGCTTTCTTT	CSARETLNTEAFF
TRBV12-3/TRBV12-4	many	TRBD1	TRBJ2-7	TGTGCCAGCAGTTCACGGACAGGGGTCTCCTACGAGCAGTACTTC	CASSSRTGVSYEQYF
TRBV20-1	many	.	TRBJ2-3	TGCAGTGCTAGCCGCGGGGTATCCACAGATACGCAGTATTTT	CSASRGVSTDTQYF
TRBV4-3	many	.	TRBJ2-3	TGCGCCAGCAGCCAAGGGCCGAACTCCTTCACAGATACGCAGTATTTT	CASSQGPNSFTDTQYF
TRBV5-1	.	TRBD1	TRBJ1-2	TGCGCCAGCAGCCATGGACAGGGGGCGCGTGGCTACACCTTC	CASSHGQGARGYTF
TRBV3-1	many	TRBD1	TRBJ1-1	TGTGCCAGCAGTGCAGGGACAGCACGAAACACTGAAGCTTTCTTT	CASSAGTARNTEAFF
TRBV6-5	.	.	TRBJ2-7	TGTGCCAGCAGTCCCAATTTTCCAAGCTCTCTCGAGCAGTACTTC	CASSPNFPSSLEQYF
TRBV3-1	few	.	TRBJ1-1	TGTGCCAGCAGCCAAGGGGTCACAGGGCACACTGAAGCTTTCTTT	CASSQGVTGHTEAFF
TRBV5-5	many	.	TRBJ1-6	TGTGCCAGCAGCTTGCAGGGCAGGGGTTCACCCCTCCACTTT	CASSLQGRGSPLHF
TRBV25-1	many	TRBD2	TRBJ2-5	TGTGCCAGCATATCCGGGAGGAAAGAGACCCAGTACTTC	CASISGRKETQYF
TRBV12-3/TRBV12-4	many	.	TRBJ2-7	TGTGCCAGCAGTTCGCTGGACAGACTTCAGCTGGGGGAGCAGTACTTC	CASSSLDRLQLGEQYF
TRBV20-1	many	.	TRBJ2-7	TGCAGTGCTAGAGGTCCAGGGGGCTTCACTAGCGGGGAGCAGTACTTC	CSARGPGGFTSGEQYF
TRBV12-3/TRBV12-4	many	.	TRBJ2-5	TGTGCCAGCAGTTTGTGGGGGGCCCAAGAGACCCAGTACTTC	CASSLWGAQETQYF
TRBV6-1	many	.	TRBJ1-2	TGTGCCAGCAGGAACCTTGGGGATGGCTACACCTTC	CASRNLGDGYTF
TRBV7-2	many	.	TRBJ2-7	TGTGCCAGCAGCTTCCACCGAGGGGACGAGCAGTACTTC	CASSFHRGDEQYF
TRBV29-1	many	TRBD1	TRBJ1-5	TGCAGCGCACAGGGGGCAGATCAGCCCCAGCATTTT	CSAQGADQPQHF
TRBV18	few	.	TRBJ2-1	TGTGCCAGCTCACCACCGTCACGGCCCGACAATGAGCAGTTCTTC	CASSPPSRPDNEQFF
TRBV5-1	many	.	TRBJ1-2	TGCGCCAGCAGCCTTGGAGGTGGCTTGGGCAGCCAATTCGCTAACTATGGCTACACCTTC	CASSLGGGLGSQFANYGYTF
TRBV12-3/TRBV12-4	many	TRBD2	TRBJ2-1	TGTGCCAGCAAAACGCACGGCGGGGGCAATGAGCAGTTCTTC	CASKTHGGGNEQFF
TRBV12-3/TRBV12-4	many	TRBD1	TRBJ2-7	TGTGCCAGCAGTCCCTGGGGGACAGGGTTGTACGAGCAGTACTTC	CASSPWGTGLYEQYF
TRBV12-3/TRBV12-4	many	TRBD1	TRBJ2-4	TGTGCCAGCAGTCCACCCACCGGGACAGGGTTAGCCAAAAACATTCAGTACTTC	CASSPPTGTGLAKNIQYF
TRBV4-3	many	TRBD1	TRBJ1-1	TGCGCCAGCAGCCAAGATTGGGGACAGATTACGGCTACTGAAGCTTTCTTT	CASSQDWGQITATEAFF
TRBV4-1	many	TRBD1	TRBJ2-3	TGCGCCAGCAGCCAAGAGGGCGGGACAGGGCTCACAGATACGCAGTATTTT	CASSQEGGTGLTDTQYF
TRBV11-3	.	.	TRBJ1-1	TGTGCCAGCAGCTTAGAGGGGGATCGCACTGAAGCTTTCTTT	CASSLEGDRTEAFF
TRBV5-1	many	.	TRBJ2-7	TGCGCCAGCAGCTTGGTAGGACCCGGCTACGAGCAGTACTTC	CASSLVGPGYEQYF
TRBV29-1	once	.	TRBJ2-7	TGCAGCGTTGAAAGGCCTAACTCCTACGAGCAGTACTTC	CSVERPNSYEQYF
TRBV4-1	many	.	TRBJ2-7	TGCGCCAGCAGCCAAGGGATAAGGGGCTACGAGCAGTACTTC	CASSQGIRGYEQYF
TRBV9	many	.	TRBJ1-1	TGTGCCAGCAGCCCCCATGCGGGGGCGCCTACAGACACTGAAGCTTTCTTT	CASSPHAGAPTDTEAFF
TRBV5-6	many	.	TRBJ1-2	TGTGCCAGCAGCTTGCCACGACTCCGGGACGGTAACTATGGCTACACCTTC	CASSLPRLRDGNYGYTF
TRBV2	many	.	TRBJ1-1	TGTGCCAGCAGTGAAGGGGCGGCCCCCCCGATTGAACGTGGCACTGAAGCTTTCTTT	CASSEGAAPPIERGTEAFF
TRBV20-1	many	.	TRBJ1-5	TGCAGTGCTAGATACAGCAATAGCAATCAGCCCCAGCATTTT	CSARYSNSNQPQHF
TRBV29-1	many	.	TRBJ1-1	TGCAGCGTTGGAGCAGCGGGGACCTCCACTGAAGCTTTCTTT	CSVGAAGTSTEAFF
TRBV3-1	many	.	TRBJ2-5	TGTGCCAGCAGCCTTACCGCCGGGACCCAGTACTTC	CASSLTAGTQYF
TRBV5-1	many	.	TRBJ1-2	TGCGCCAGCAGGGATGGGGGGGATCACCCCTATGGCTACACCTTC	CASRDGGDHPYGYTF
TRBV6-2/TRBV6-3	few	TRBD1	TRBJ2-1	TGTGCCAGCAGAACCTGGACCAGGGGGTTTGGTGACAATGAGCAGTTCTTC	CASRTWTRGFGDNEQFF
TRBV5-1	many	TRBD1	TRBJ2-5	TGCGCCAGCAGCACCACACGGACAGGGCCAGAGACCCAGTACTTC	CASSTTRTGPETQYF
TRBV20-1	.	.	TRBJ2-2	TGCAGTGCTAGAGGTAAGGCCCCAGGAGACACCGGGGAGCTGTTTTTT	CSARGKAPGDTGELFF
TRBV12-3/TRBV12-4	many	.	TRBJ1-2	TGTGCCAGCAGGAGCGGGGGTGCTGGCTACACCTTC	CASRSGGAGYTF
TRBV6-1	many	.	TRBJ2-6	TGTGCCAGCAGTGAAGCTTCCTCTGGGACCAACGTCCTGACTTTC	CASSEASSGTNVLTF
TRBV11-2	many	.	TRBJ2-5	TGTGCCAGCAGCTTAGGGGAACAGGGACGGGAGACCCAGTACTTC	CASSLGEQGRETQYF
TRBV7-3	many	.	TRBJ2-6	TGTGCCAGCTCGGCCTCTGGGGCCAACGTCCTGACTTTC	CASSASGANVLTF
TRBV9	many	TRBD2	TRBJ2-2	TGTGCCAGCAGCGTAGGGGCGGGAGGGAGGAACACCGGGGAGCTGTTTTTT	CASSVGAGGRNTGELFF
TRBV24-1	many	.	TRBJ1-2	TGTGCCACCAGCGTGACATCAGGCGGCTATGGCTACACCTTC	CATSVTSGGYGYTF
TRBV27	.	.	TRBJ1-6	TGTGCCAGCAGAACAGGGAGGGGTTCACCCCTCCACTTT	CASRTGRGSPLHF